This T cell receptor (beta chain) emerged from a study of monozygotic twins with inflammatory bowel disease. Study-level findings and limits: IBD patients had lower TCRbeta diversity (inverse Simpson) than healthy co-twins. Comparison of concordant versus discordant twins revealed no difference in repertoire similarity, possibly due to limited power.

CDR3 length: 14 amino acids. With respect to this clonotype: Its antigen is still unknown.

The quantity of total RNA per TCR library was about 3,300 ng. For each CDR3 protein, TCRdb gives one entry from its re-call of the 5' RACE reads, without DNA. The table gives about 43,000 distinct CDR3 sequences; the top ten clones make up 5.3% of it. This sequence originates from a human donor with ulcerative colitis or Crohn's disease, or a healthy co-twin of an affected twin (not recorded which). The V call is TRBV12-3 or TRBV12-4, the J call TRBJ2-1; TCRdb picks TRBD1, but there is no DNA to check that call. Sample: blood. CDR3 sequence reads: CASSSGQFDNEQFF.